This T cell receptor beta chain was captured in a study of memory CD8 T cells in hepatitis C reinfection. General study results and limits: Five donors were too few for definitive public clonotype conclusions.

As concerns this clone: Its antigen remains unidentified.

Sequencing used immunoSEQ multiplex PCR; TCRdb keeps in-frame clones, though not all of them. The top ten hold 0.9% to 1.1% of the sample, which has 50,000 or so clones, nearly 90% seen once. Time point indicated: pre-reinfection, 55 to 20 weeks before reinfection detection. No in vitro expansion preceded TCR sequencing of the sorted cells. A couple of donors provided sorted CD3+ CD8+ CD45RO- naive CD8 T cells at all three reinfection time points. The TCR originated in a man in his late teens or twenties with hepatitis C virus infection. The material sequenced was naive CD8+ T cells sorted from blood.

The CDR3 DNA reads as TGTGCCAGCAGCTTGGGGCCATCTAGCAATCAGCCCCAGCATTTT. Protein sequence: CASSLGPSSNQPQHF. V is TRBV5-4 and J is TRBJ1-5, with no clear D. This CDR3 comprises 15 residues. Germline V gene lookup returns CDR1 SGHNT and CDR2 YYREEE (reference sequence). V was clipped by 0 bases and J by 0 bases, with 7 bases between them.